This TCR beta chain was identified in a study of cytomegalovirus exposure and HLA in healthy donors. Study background: Earlier work reported some 110 million unique TCR beta sequences from 150 million to 200 million T cells. Among the approximately 400 donors who were genotyped, approximately 83% fell in the genetic ancestry cluster that is associated with self-reported Caucasian donors.

The CDR3 has 15 residues. Germline V gene lookup returns CDR1 MGHDK and CDR2 SYGVNS. Trimming at V came to 8 bases and at J to 6 bases, leaving 15 bases not matched to a gene. It was with 60 Vbeta and 13 Jbeta primers that the PCR ran. Here immunoSEQ multiplex PCR was the method, and the copy in TCRdb shows in-frame clones only, minus some. The listing contains 150,000 to 200,000 clones. Study-level findings and limits: Rare sequences made up most TCRs, while some public TCRs were found in many donors.

Of note for this clone: What it binds is not known.

The TCR originated in a young man in good health and CMV-seronegative. What was sequenced was PBMCs. This chain connects TRBV25-1 to TRBJ2-7; TRBD1 aligns across 8 bases. The CDR3: CASAQFPGQDAEQYF. CDR3 in DNA: TGTGCCAGCGCTCAATTTCCGGGACAGGATGCCGAGCAGTACTTC.